This T cell receptor beta chain was identified during a study of control samples from healthy donors and cancer patients. CDR3 length: 15 residues. The J segment lost 10 bases and the V segment lost 1 base, leaving 5 bases of the junction unmatched. Germline V gene lookup returns CDR1 MGHDK and CDR2 SYGVNS. The repertoire was sequenced with immunoSEQ multiplex PCR; TCRdb's copy has only in-frame clones and lacks some. The repertoire holds about 100,000 clones, with 85% to 95% as singletons. This sequence was found in a man between 18 and 35 years old in good health. The V and J genes are TRBV25-1 and TRBJ2-1; 12 positions agree with TRBD2. The sequenced material came from blood. CDR3 sequence reads: CASSELTSGGTEQFF. CDR3 in DNA: TGTGCCAGCAGTGAATTAACTAGCGGGGGGACGGAGCAGTTCTTC.